This T cell receptor (beta chain) was observed in a study of Ad26.COV2.S vaccination and SARS-CoV-2 variants. Treatment reported: roughly 20 received Ad26.COV2.S at low or high dose, single or two shots; 5 received placebo; per-sample allocation not given. The investigators took samples on day 63 after the first vaccine or placebo injection. The junction had 6 bases not matched to a gene; V was cut back by 0 bases and J by 5 bases. CDR3 length equals 16 residues. Germline assignment: CDR1 MNHEY and CDR2 SVGAGI. Profiling relied on immunoSEQ multiplex PCR, and the TCRdb table lists in-frame clones only, not all of them. The table includes 350,000 to 500,000 clones, more than 80% detected once.

J is TRBJ2-1 and V is TRBV6-5; 8 nucleotides line up with TRBD2. Material: peripheral blood, obtained in a trial of Ad26.COV2.S vaccine versus placebo. The clonotype comes from a person aged 18-60 years who received the Ad26.COV2.S COVID-19 vaccine or a placebo. The CDR3 DNA reads as TGTGCCAGCAGTTACTCGGGACTAGGACTCGACAATGAGCAGTTCTTC. It specifies CASSYSGLGLDNEQFF.